The source of this T cell receptor beta chain is a study of cytomegalovirus exposure and HLA in healthy donors. The wider study: A prior study identified just under 120 million unique TCR beta sequences from around 180 million T cells.

This CDR3 comprises 17 residues. Trimming cost V 1 base and J 1 base; bases outside gene matches: 6. The germline gives CDR1 GTSNPN, CDR2 SVGIG (reference sequence). The PCR made use of 60 Vbeta and 13 Jbeta primers. TCRdb's table, derived via immunoSEQ multiplex PCR, lists solely in-frame clones and lacks some. The sample's table shows about 48,000 clones. Sequenced material: PBMCs. This sequence originates from a woman aged 40 to 50 in good health and CMV-seronegative. The J gene is TRBJ2-2, the V gene TRBV30; TRBD2 matches 10 bases. The CDR3 reads CAWSAGRTSGNTGELFF. In DNA, the CDR3 is TGTGCCTGGAGTGCGGGTCGGACTAGCGGGAACACCGGGGAGCTGTTTTTT.